Listed below are T cell receptor beta chains from one sample, sequenced in a study of cytomegalovirus exposure and HLA in healthy donors. TCRdb's copy holds only in-frame clones and misses some; the assay was immunoSEQ multiplex PCR. The repertoire holds 120,000 or so clones, roughly 10% seen once, with around 5% in the top ten. Specimen: PBMCs. These receptor sequences come from a woman aged 18-29 years in good health and CMV-seropositive. Both conserved end residues are part of each CDR3. A D gene is named only where the DNA matches it firmly. Clone size, where shown, is once, few, many, or a class for clones that have expanded.

d_gene: -; j_gene: TRBJ1-5; v_gene: TRBV6-5; abundance: few; CDR3aa: CASRHQGSNQPQHF; CDR3nt: TGTGCCAGCAGGCACCAGGGTAGCAATCAGCCCCAGCATTTT
d_gene: TRBD1; j_gene: TRBJ2-7; v_gene: TRBV18; abundance: -; CDR3aa: CASSPQGQLYEQYF; CDR3nt: TGTGCCAGCTCACCACAGGGACAGCTCTACGAGCAGTACTTC
d_gene: TRBD2; j_gene: TRBJ2-5; v_gene: TRBV4-1; abundance: -; CDR3aa: CASSERVAGVQETQYF; CDR3nt: TGCGCCAGCAGCGAGAGGGTAGCGGGTGTACAAGAGACCCAGTACTTC
d_gene: -; j_gene: TRBJ2-7; v_gene: TRBV5-1; abundance: few; CDR3aa: CASSLIASSYEQYF; CDR3nt: TGCGCCAGCAGCTTGATTGCGAGCTCCTACGAGCAGTACTTC
d_gene: -; j_gene: TRBJ1-2; v_gene: TRBV6-1; abundance: -; CDR3aa: CASSEYEGSGGYTF; CDR3nt: TGTGCCAGCAGTGAATACGAGGGTTCGGGGGGCTACACCTTC
d_gene: TRBD1; j_gene: TRBJ1-2; v_gene: TRBV30; abundance: -; CDR3aa: CAWSVLGTGDGYGYTF; CDR3nt: TGTGCCTGGAGTGTACTGGGGACAGGGGACGGCTATGGCTACACCTTC
d_gene: -; j_gene: TRBJ1-2; v_gene: TRBV11-2; abundance: once; CDR3aa: CASSLIEGGYTF; CDR3nt: TGTGCCAGCAGCTTAATAGAGGGTGGCTACACCTTC
d_gene: -; j_gene: TRBJ1-1; v_gene: TRBV11-2; abundance: few; CDR3aa: CASSLGVNTEAFF; CDR3nt: TGTGCCAGCAGCTTAGGAGTGAACACTGAAGCTTTCTTT
d_gene: TRBD2; j_gene: TRBJ2-1; v_gene: TRBV2; abundance: -; CDR3aa: CASSKPGLVSYNEQFF; CDR3nt: TGTGCCAGCAGTAAACCGGGACTAGTATCCTACAATGAGCAGTTCTTC
d_gene: TRBD2; j_gene: TRBJ2-1; v_gene: TRBV6-1; abundance: few; CDR3aa: CASSGTSGGRYNEQFF; CDR3nt: TGTGCCAGCAGTGGGACTAGCGGAGGCCGGTACAATGAGCAGTTCTTC
d_gene: -; j_gene: TRBJ2-7; v_gene: TRBV19; abundance: -; CDR3aa: CASSKPGATSGDEQYF; CDR3nt: TGTGCCAGTAGTAAACCTGGGGCGACTAGTGGCGACGAGCAGTACTTC
d_gene: TRBD1; j_gene: TRBJ1-5; v_gene: TRBV16; abundance: few; CDR3aa: CASSQLMTGPDQPQHF; CDR3nt: TGTGCCAGCAGCCAACTTATGACAGGGCCTGATCAGCCCCAGCATTTT
d_gene: TRBD2; j_gene: TRBJ2-7; v_gene: TRBV28; abundance: -; CDR3aa: CASSFRAGGTYEQYF; CDR3nt: TGTGCCAGCAGTTTTCGAGCGGGAGGGACCTACGAGCAGTACTTC
d_gene: -; j_gene: TRBJ1-4; v_gene: TRBV19; abundance: few; CDR3aa: CASSRGSEKLFF; CDR3nt: TGTGCCAGTAGCCGGGGGAGCGAAAAACTGTTTTTT
d_gene: -; j_gene: TRBJ1-1; v_gene: TRBV28; abundance: few; CDR3aa: CASSLSVMNTEAFF; CDR3nt: TGTGCCAGCAGTCTTTCAGTCATGAACACTGAAGCTTTCTTT
d_gene: -; j_gene: TRBJ2-6; v_gene: TRBV27; abundance: -; CDR3aa: CASSLGRGLAGANVLTF; CDR3nt: TGTGCCAGCAGTTTAGGCCGGGGTTTAGCTGGGGCCAACGTCCTGACTTTC
d_gene: -; j_gene: TRBJ1-5; v_gene: TRBV5-4; abundance: -; CDR3aa: CASSLGLGVQPQHF; CDR3nt: TGTGCCAGCAGCTTGGGCCTCGGGGTTCAGCCCCAGCATTTT
d_gene: -; j_gene: TRBJ1-2; v_gene: TRBV25-1; abundance: -; CDR3aa: CASSDLGGDTYGYTF; CDR3nt: TGTGCCAGCAGTGATCTTGGGGGGGATACCTATGGCTACACCTTC
d_gene: -; j_gene: TRBJ2-1; v_gene: TRBV9; abundance: -; CDR3aa: CASRNTGNDEQFF; CDR3nt: TGTGCCAGCAGAAATACGGGAAACGATGAGCAGTTCTTC
d_gene: -; j_gene: TRBJ1-2; v_gene: TRBV19; abundance: -; CDR3aa: CASSRQNRVTNYGYTF; CDR3nt: TGTGCCAGTAGTAGACAGAACAGGGTAACTAACTATGGCTACACCTTC
d_gene: -; j_gene: TRBJ2-1; v_gene: TRBV5-6; abundance: -; CDR3aa: CAFHGSSINEQFF; CDR3nt: TGTGCCTTCCACGGTTCTAGTATCAATGAGCAGTTCTTC
d_gene: -; j_gene: TRBJ1-1; v_gene: TRBV6-5; abundance: few; CDR3aa: CASGKKNTEAFF; CDR3nt: TGTGCCAGCGGCAAGAAGAACACTGAAGCTTTCTTT
d_gene: -; j_gene: TRBJ2-7; v_gene: TRBV1; abundance: -; CDR3aa: CKPGQHHHEQYF; CDR3nt: TGCAAACCGGGACAGCATCACCACGAGCAGTACTTC
d_gene: TRBD1; j_gene: TRBJ2-7; v_gene: TRBV5-1; abundance: -; CDR3aa: CASRQGPSTYEQYF; CDR3nt: TGCGCCAGCAGACAGGGGCCCTCTACTTACGAGCAGTACTTC
d_gene: -; j_gene: TRBJ2-5; v_gene: TRBV9; abundance: few; CDR3aa: CASSVTGSFGETQYF; CDR3nt: TGTGCCAGCAGCGTGACCGGGAGCTTTGGAGAGACCCAGTACTTC
d_gene: TRBD2; j_gene: TRBJ2-2; v_gene: TRBV27; abundance: -; CDR3aa: CASSRLAGGGTGELFF; CDR3nt: TGTGCCAGCAGTAGGTTAGCGGGAGGGGGAACCGGGGAGCTGTTTTTT
d_gene: TRBD2; j_gene: TRBJ2-7; v_gene: TRBV6-5; abundance: -; CDR3aa: CASSFGLAGTYEQYF; CDR3nt: TGTGCCAGCAGTTTCGGACTAGCGGGAACCTACGAGCAGTACTTC
d_gene: TRBD1; j_gene: TRBJ2-2; v_gene: TRBV9; abundance: few; CDR3aa: CASSVVGQERAGELFF; CDR3nt: TGTGCCAGCAGCGTAGTGGGACAGGAGAGGGCCGGGGAGCTGTTTTTT
d_gene: TRBD1; j_gene: TRBJ2-3; v_gene: TRBV27; abundance: -; CDR3aa: CASRNPGQGHTQYF; CDR3nt: TGTGCCAGCAGGAACCCGGGACAGGGTCATACGCAGTATTTT
d_gene: -; j_gene: TRBJ2-7; v_gene: TRBV14; abundance: once; CDR3aa: CASSQNYGQYF; CDR3nt: TGTGCCAGCAGCCAGAACTATGGGCAGTACTTC
d_gene: TRBD1; j_gene: TRBJ2-1; v_gene: TRBV7-3; abundance: few; CDR3aa: CASSYGTADNEQFF; CDR3nt: TGTGCCAGCAGCTACGGGACAGCGGACAATGAGCAGTTCTTC
d_gene: TRBD2; j_gene: TRBJ2-5; v_gene: TRBV5-1; abundance: -; CDR3aa: CASSLAERLAGETQYF; CDR3nt: TGCGCCAGCAGCTTGGCCGAGAGACTAGCGGGGGAGACCCAGTACTTC
d_gene: TRBD1; j_gene: TRBJ1-2; v_gene: TRBV28; abundance: few; CDR3aa: CASTVGQDPYGYTF; CDR3nt: TGTGCCAGCACCGTAGGACAGGACCCCTATGGCTACACCTTC
d_gene: TRBD1; j_gene: TRBJ2-1; v_gene: TRBV6-1; abundance: few; CDR3aa: CASSEGQGPFF; CDR3nt: TGTGCCAGCAGTGAAGGACAGGGACCGTTCTTC
d_gene: TRBD1; j_gene: TRBJ2-7; v_gene: TRBV27; abundance: -; CDR3aa: CASSSRQGYNEQYF; CDR3nt: TGTGCCAGCAGTTCGCGACAGGGGTACAACGAGCAGTACTTC
d_gene: TRBD1; j_gene: TRBJ1-2; v_gene: TRBV7-2; abundance: -; CDR3aa: CASSLGTDAPYGYTF; CDR3nt: TGTGCCAGCAGCCTAGGGACAGACGCCCCTTATGGCTACACCTTC
d_gene: -; j_gene: TRBJ1-1; v_gene: TRBV6-1; abundance: -; CDR3aa: CASSDRAAQNTEAFF; CDR3nt: TGTGCCAGCAGTGATCGCGCAGCGCAGAACACTGAAGCTTTCTTT
d_gene: -; j_gene: TRBJ1-5; v_gene: TRBV5-1; abundance: few; CDR3aa: CASSLEGRGNQPQHF; CDR3nt: TGCGCCAGCAGCTTGGAGGGGCGGGGGAATCAGCCCCAGCATTTT
d_gene: -; j_gene: TRBJ2-1; v_gene: TRBV30; abundance: -; CDR3aa: CAYDLIHRLIF; CDR3nt: TGTGCCTATGACTTAATACATCGCTTGATCTTC
d_gene: -; j_gene: TRBJ1-6; v_gene: TRBV5-1; abundance: once; CDR3aa: CASSSGGHSPLHF; CDR3nt: TGCGCCAGCAGCTCCGGCGGTCATTCACCCCTCCACTTT
d_gene: TRBD1; j_gene: TRBJ2-5; v_gene: TRBV18; abundance: -; CDR3aa: CASSPPGTGGETQYF; CDR3nt: TGTGCCAGCTCACCACCAGGGACAGGGGGAGAGACCCAGTACTTC
d_gene: -; j_gene: TRBJ2-6; v_gene: TRBV7-7; abundance: few; CDR3aa: CASSNHSSGANVLTF; CDR3nt: TGTGCTAGCAGCAACCACAGCTCTGGGGCCAACGTCCTGACTTTC
d_gene: -; j_gene: TRBJ2-7; v_gene: TRBV29-1; abundance: few; CDR3aa: CSVLAYEQYF; CDR3nt: TGCAGCGTGCTGGCATACGAGCAGTACTTC
d_gene: -; j_gene: TRBJ2-3; v_gene: TRBV7-3; abundance: few; CDR3aa: CASSLKPGSGDTQYF; CDR3nt: TGTGCCAGCAGCTTAAAACCCGGGAGCGGGGATACGCAGTATTTT
d_gene: TRBD1; j_gene: TRBJ2-7; v_gene: TRBV4-1; abundance: -; CDR3aa: CASSQTTGGSYEQYF; CDR3nt: TGCGCCAGCAGCCAGACGACAGGGGGATCCTACGAGCAGTACTTC
d_gene: TRBD1; j_gene: TRBJ2-7; v_gene: TRBV9; abundance: few; CDR3aa: CASSVEGTDTGEQYF; CDR3nt: TGTGCCAGCAGCGTAGAAGGGACAGACACTGGCGAGCAGTACTTC
d_gene: TRBD2; j_gene: TRBJ2-3; v_gene: TRBV30; abundance: few; CDR3aa: CAWSGLARTDTQYF; CDR3nt: TGTGCCTGGAGTGGACTAGCGCGCACAGATACGCAGTATTTT
d_gene: TRBD1; j_gene: TRBJ1-2; v_gene: TRBV6-6; abundance: few; CDR3aa: CASSPRGPTNFYGYTF; CDR3nt: TGTGCCAGCAGTCCCAGGGGGCCGACCAACTTCTATGGCTACACCTTC
d_gene: -; j_gene: TRBJ2-7; v_gene: TRBV19; abundance: few; CDR3aa: CASSIEASEQYF; CDR3nt: TGTGCCAGTAGTATAGAAGCGTCCGAGCAGTACTTC
d_gene: -; j_gene: TRBJ1-4; v_gene: TRBV29-1; abundance: few; CDR3aa: CSAASGRGNEKLFF; CDR3nt: TGCAGCGCCGCGTCGGGGCGGGGTAATGAAAAACTGTTTTTT
d_gene: TRBD1; j_gene: TRBJ1-1; v_gene: TRBV19; abundance: -; CDR3aa: CASSTGTGMVNTEAFF; CDR3nt: TGTGCCAGTAGCACCGGGACAGGGATGGTGAACACTGAAGCTTTCTTT
d_gene: TRBD2; j_gene: TRBJ2-1; v_gene: TRBV30; abundance: -; CDR3aa: CAWSGGLAADNEQFF; CDR3nt: TGTGCCTGGAGTGGCGGTCTAGCGGCAGACAATGAGCAGTTCTTC
d_gene: -; j_gene: TRBJ1-1; v_gene: TRBV18; abundance: -; CDR3aa: CASSPDTLNTEAFF; CDR3nt: TGTGCCAGCTCCCCGGACACCTTGAACACTGAAGCTTTCTTT